The 30 T cell receptor beta chains given below trace back to one sample, sequenced in a study of T cells in Graves' hyperthyroidism and ophthalmopathy. There were TCR beta CDR3 regions amplified from RNA transcripts. First-round RT-PCR of the TCR CDR3 relied on the HTBI primer set. A single record per CDR3 protein comes from TCRdb applying MiXCR to the multiplex PCR reads. The table shows 300,000 to 450,000 distinct CDR3 sequences, with about 15% occurring only once. Sequencing input: blood. These receptors all stem from a young woman with Graves' ophthalmopathy.

This clonotype was seen repeatedly, ten times or more. The chain joins TRBV13 to TRBJ1-4; D remains ambiguous. V was cut by 5 bases and J by 5 bases, with 9 bases left in between. Germline loops: CDR1 PRHDT, CDR2 FYEKMQ (reference sequence). The CDR3 sequence is 13 residues long. The CDR3 spells CASSPRQNEKLFF. The DNA for the CDR3 is TGTGCCAGCAGCCCGCGGCAGAATGAAAAACTGTTTTTT.

This clonotype was counted many times. The V call is TRBV6-1, the J call TRBJ2-1; 8 bases line up with TRBD2. J lost 13 bases, V lost 6 bases, and 8 bases had no gene match. Germline CDR1 is MNHNS and CDR2 is SASEGT. This CDR3 has 12 residues. The CDR3 reads CASSQLSGGQFF. The CDR3 bases are TGTGCCAGCAGCCAATTAAGCGGGGGCCAGTTCTTC.

This clonotype was seen ten or more times. This chain links TRBV7-2 with TRBJ1-2; 10 nucleotides match TRBD1. From germline, CDR1 is SGHTA and CDR2 FQGNSA. V dropped 3 bases and J dropped 4; count of bases not matched to a gene: 5. CDR3 length equals 15 residues. In nucleotides, the CDR3 is TGTGCCAGCAGCTTCGGGACAGGGGTTCGCTATGGCTACACCTTC. Its translation is CASSFGTGVRYGYTF.

This clonotype was recorded many times. The V and J genes are TRBV30 and TRBJ1-2, with no clear D. This CDR3 is built from 11 residues. Looked up from germline, CDR1 is GTSNPN and CDR2 is SVGIG (reference sequence). V lost 5 bases, J lost 13 bases, and 17 bases lay in between. The CDR3 region has the DNA TGTGCCTGGGGCGCCCTAAATCTCTCCACCTTC. Protein sequence: CAWGALNLSTF.

This clonotype occurred many times. The J gene is TRBJ2-1, the V gene TRBV12-3 or TRBV12-4; D possibly uses TRBD1 or TRBD2 (6 bases each). CDR3 length: 16 amino acids. Trimming pared 8 bases from V and 9 bases from J, leaving 26 bases between. This CDR3 is CASRPEGGGGAGEQFF. The CDR3 coding sequence is TGTGCCAGCCGACCTGAGGGGGGCGGCGGAGCTGGTGAGCAGTTCTTC.

The table lists this clonotype with many counts. The V call is TRBV6-1, the J call TRBJ1-2; 7 nucleotides match TRBD1. Germline V gene sequence: CDR1 MNHNS, CDR2 SASEGT. V shed 5 bases and J 6 bases; nucleotides not matched to a gene: 12. The CDR3 runs 15 residues. For the CDR3, the DNA is TGTGCCAGCAGTTACGTGGTGAAGGGGGCAAATGGCTACACCTTC. Protein product: CASSYVVKGANGYTF.

Only a few counts were recorded for this clonotype. The V call is TRBV4-1, the J call TRBJ2-3, with 10 bases lining up with TRBD2. Trimming took 4 bases from V and 4 from J; bases not matched to a gene: 23. Germline V gene lookup returns CDR1 MGHRA and CDR2 YSYEKL. The CDR3 covers 21 residues. The CDR3 DNA reads TGCGCCAGCAGCCCTTCTCGGGAGGGTGTAGCGGGGGGTTCGGTCTCAGATACGCAGTATTTT. Protein sequence: CASSPSREGVAGGSVSDTQYF.

This clonotype was counted at least ten times. The chain has TRBV6-1 and TRBJ2-7, with TRBD1 as a possible D gene (5 bases). Trimming removed 1 base from V and 1 base from J, with 11 bases in between. The CDR3 loop spans 15 amino acids. Germline-derived CDR1 and CDR2 are MNHNS and SASEGT. Here the CDR3 DNA reads TGTGCCAGCAGTGAAGAGACAGCCATGTCCTACGAGCAGTACTTC. Protein: CASSEETAMSYEQYF.

This clonotype has a count of ten or more. The chain couples TRBV3-1 to TRBJ1-2; tentative D call: TRBD1 (5 bases). Germline V gene data show CDR1 as LGHDT and CDR2 as YNNKEL (reference sequence). The CDR3 length is 14 residues. V lost 1 base and J 8 bases, leaving 14 bases between the germline ends. CDR3 bases: TGTGCCAGCAGCCAAGCTCTAGGGGCGGGAGGCTACACCTTC. As protein: CASSQALGAGGYTF.

This chain uses TRBV12-3 or TRBV12-4 with TRBJ2-5, with D possibly being TRBD1 or TRBD2 (6 bases each). The CDR3 is 14 residues long. Between the trimmed V and J ends, which lost 4 bases and 5 bases, there was a span of 14 bases. CDR3 in amino acids: CASSWTDSGETQYF. The CDR3 region has the DNA TGTGCCAGCAGTTGGACAGACAGCGGGGAGACCCAGTACTTC.

This clonotype was picked up many times. The chain is built from TRBV3-1 and TRBJ2-2; D is undetermined. V was shortened by 5 bases and J by 5 bases, with 15 bases between the two germline ends. The germline V gene has CDR1 LGHDT and CDR2 YNNKEL (reference sequence). This CDR3 is 15 amino acids long. CDR3 nucleotide sequence: TGTGCCAGCAGCTTTCAGAAACCCGGGACCGGGGAGCTGTTTTTT. Amino acids: CASSFQKPGTGELFF.

This clonotype was detected only a few times. The chain uses TRBV16 and TRBJ1-5; no clear D gene. Germline lookup yields CDR1 KGHSY and CDR2 FQNENV. V was pared by 1 base and J by 0 bases, with 7 bases between. The CDR3 is made up of 15 amino acids. DNA of the CDR3: TGTGCCAGCAGCCAATTTTCGATTAGCAATCAGCCCCAGCATTTT. Amino acids: CASSQFSISNQPQHF.

This clonotype was counted a few times. J is TRBJ2-5 and V is TRBV7-8, with 9 bases matching TRBD2. The germline V gene encodes CDR1 SGHVS and CDR2 FQNEAQ. The length of the CDR3 is 15 residues. V dropped 5 bases and J dropped 2; count of bases not matched to a gene: 6. The CDR3 region is CASSASGDRQETQYF. The CDR3 DNA sequence: TGTGCCAGCAGCGCTAGCGGGGACCGTCAAGAGACCCAGTACTTC.

This clonotype came up many times. The chain employs TRBV24-1 and TRBJ2-7, with 11 bases aligning to TRBD2. This CDR3 contains 15 residues. Unmatched junction bases numbered 4, after V lost 4 bases and J lost 3 bases. The germline V gene encodes CDR1 KGHDR and CDR2 SFDVKD. Here the CDR3 reads CATSERLAGNYEQYF. CDR3 nucleotides: TGTGCCACCAGTGAACGACTAGCGGGAAACTACGAGCAGTACTTC.

This clonotype was picked up many times. The J gene is TRBJ1-2, the V gene TRBV28; maybe TRBD1 (5 bases). Trimming took 2 bases from V and 4 from J, leaving 8 bases between them. CDR1 MDHEN and CDR2 SYDVKM come from the germline V gene. This CDR3 contains 13 residues. In DNA, the CDR3 is TGTGCCAGCAGTTTAGAGGGGACCTATGGCTACACCTTC. It is translated as CASSLEGTYGYTF.

This clonotype was counted many times. CDR3 coding DNA: TGCAGTGCTAGAGATCTGGGCAGGGATCAAGAGACCCAGTACTTC. Protein product: CSARDLGRDQETQYF. This chain uses TRBV20-1 with TRBJ2-5; tentatively, D is TRBD1 (5 bases). Germline V gives CDR1 DFQATT, CDR2 SNEGSKA (reference sequence). The CDR3 loop spans 15 amino acids. V lost 0 bases and J lost 2, with 13 bases in between.

This clonotype was counted many times. The chain combines TRBV9 with TRBJ2-1; D gene ambiguous. CDR1 and CDR2 from the germline V gene are SGDLS and YYNGEE. The CDR3 has 15 amino acids. V dropped 2 bases and J dropped 1 base, with 10 bases sitting between them. This CDR3 reads CASSVTSESYNEQFF. In nucleotides, the CDR3 is TGTGCCAGCAGCGTTACGAGCGAGTCCTACAATGAGCAGTTCTTC.

The CDR3 protein is CASKRTGAWNSPLHF. Written as DNA, the CDR3 is TGTGCCAGCAAAAGAACAGGGGCCTGGAATTCACCCCTCCACTTT. This chain uses TRBV2 with TRBJ1-6; TRBD1 matches 7 bases. Per the germline V gene, CDR1 is SNHLY and CDR2 is FYNNEI. The CDR3 sequence is 15 residues long. With V trimmed by 7 bases and J by 7 bases, 10 bases remained unmatched.

In this sample, this clonotype turned up many times. The chain recombines TRBV5-1 with TRBJ2-7; no clear D. V lost 0 bases, J lost 3 bases, and 7 bases lay in between. The CDR3 length is 13 residues. CDR1 and CDR2 (germline): SGHRS, YFSETQ. The CDR3 reads CASSLDEDYEQYF. CDR3 bases: TGCGCCAGCAGCTTGGATGAGGACTACGAGCAGTACTTC.

V and J are TRBV12-5 and TRBJ1-1; D gene unclear. Germline V lookup: CDR1 LGHNT, CDR2 FRNRAP. This CDR3 region has 14 residues. V lost 5 bases and J 2 bases, leaving 12 bases between the germline ends. The CDR3 DNA sequence: TGTGCTAGTGGTCGGACCCCTCGAAACACTGAAGCTTTCTTT. This sequence encodes CASGRTPRNTEAFF.

This clonotype was seen repeatedly, ten times or more. This rearrangement joins TRBV7-9 to TRBJ1-2; the D gene is possibly TRBD1 (5 bases). The CDR3 loop spans 13 amino acids. The V end was cut by 0 bases, the J end by 6 bases, with 8 bases between. CDR1 is SEHNR and CDR2 is FQNEAQ in the germline V gene (reference sequence). The CDR3 region has the DNA TGTGCCAGCAGCTTAGCCAGGGAGGATGGCTACACCTTC. Protein product: CASSLAREDGYTF.

This chain uses TRBV24-1 with TRBJ2-3, with 7 bases identical to TRBD1. CDR3 length: 15 amino acids. Germline CDR1 is KGHDR and CDR2 is SFDVKD. Trimming at V came to 1 base and at J to 6 bases, leaving 6 bases not matched to a gene. As DNA, the CDR3 is TGTGCCACCAGTGATTTCTACAGGGGCGGCGATACGCAGTATTTT. Encoded protein: CATSDFYRGGDTQYF.

At least ten counts were recorded for this clonotype. This chain joins TRBV5-5 and TRBJ1-2, with unresolved D. With 4 bases removed from V and 0 bases from J, the gap between germline ends came to 13 bases. The CDR3 is 15 amino acids. In germline, CDR1 is SGHKS, CDR2 YYEKEE (reference sequence). The CDR3 is CASSHSRATNYGYTF. In nucleotides, the CDR3 is TGTGCCAGCAGCCACTCTCGGGCAACTAACTATGGCTACACCTTC.

The sample holds a few counts of this clonotype. The V gene is TRBV5-1, the J gene TRBJ1-3, with unresolved D. Trimming stripped 3 bases from V and 3 bases from J, with 7 bases between. The CDR3 contains 13 residues. From germline, CDR1 is SGHRS and CDR2 YFSETQ. The CDR3 here is CASSSGFGNTIYF. Here the CDR3 DNA reads TGCGCCAGCAGCTCGGGGTTTGGAAACACCATATATTTT.

The rearrangement joins TRBV9 to TRBJ1-2; 8 bases match TRBD1. The length of the CDR3 is 15 residues. V gave up 3 bases and J gave up 8 bases; unmatched junction bases: 12. CDR1 SGDLS and CDR2 YYNGEE come from the germline V gene. In DNA, the CDR3 is TGTGCCAGCAGCGATCGTCCCGGGACAGGTGACGGCTACACCTTC. Translation gives CASSDRPGTGDGYTF.

At least ten counts were recorded for this clonotype. The chain carries TRBV2 and TRBJ2-2, with no clear D. Trimming took 10 bases from V and 7 from J, leaving 7 bases between them. The germline gives CDR1 SNHLY, CDR2 FYNNEI. This CDR3 spans 10 amino acids. The CDR3 DNA sequence: TGTGCCACAAGATTCGGGGAGCTGTTTTTT. Translating it yields CATRFGELFF.

This clonotype was seen many times. The V gene is TRBV5-1, the J gene TRBJ2-3; 13 nucleotides line up with TRBD2. Losses at the gene ends were 4 bases for V and 0 bases for J; bases not matched to a gene: 8. The CDR3 extends over 18 amino acids. Germline V gene sequence: CDR1 SGHRS, CDR2 YFSETQ. This chain's CDR3 is CASSAGLAGLRSTDTQYF. CDR3 sequence (DNA): TGCGCCAGCAGCGCGGGACTAGCGGGGTTAAGGAGCACAGATACGCAGTATTTT.

This clonotype was counted many times. The chain links TRBV7-8 to TRBJ2-3; tentatively, D is TRBD1 or TRBD2 (5 bases each). Per germline, CDR1 SGHVS and CDR2 FQNEAQ. V was cut by 3 bases and J by 3 bases, with 22 bases left in between. The CDR3 has 18 residues. Here the CDR3 reads CASSFSFGTPVGTDTQYF. The CDR3 nucleotides are TGTGCCAGCAGCTTCTCGTTTGGGACCCCAGTCGGAACAGATACGCAGTATTTT. The full variable domain, completed using reference TRBV7-8 and TRBJ2-3, is GAGVSQSPRYKVAKRGQDVALRCDPISGHVSLFWYQQALGQGPEFLTYFQNEAQLDKSGLPSDRFFAERPEGSVSTLKIQRTQQEDSAVYLCASSFSFGTPVGTDTQYFGPGTRLTVL.

This clonotype came up many times. The chain uses TRBV7-2 and TRBJ1-5; D is undetermined. There are 13 residues in the CDR3. Per germline, CDR1 SGHTA and CDR2 FQGNSA. Trimming left V 1 base short and J 4 bases short, with 5 bases between. Written as DNA, the CDR3 is TGTGCCAGCAGCTTAGGGACGAATCAGCCCCAGCATTTT. It specifies CASSLGTNQPQHF.

This clonotype was detected a few times. CDR3 protein: CASSVGLESFAYEQYF. The CDR3, as DNA: TGTGCCAGCAGCGTAGGGCTAGAGTCCTTTGCCTACGAGCAGTACTTC. This rearrangement joins TRBV9 to TRBJ2-7; D unresolved. Germline CDR1 SGDLS, CDR2 YYNGEE. The CDR3 contains 16 residues. Trimming took 0 bases from V and 2 from J, leaving 15 bases between them.